This T cell receptor (beta chain) was recovered during a study of CD4+ T cells in melanoma. Study-wide points: Reportedly, melanoma neoantigen-specific CD4+ T cells showed varied differentiation states. CD8+ T cell, macrophage and B cell function reportedly correlated with neoantigen-specific CD4+ T cells.

This clone was seen a single time. The antigen remains unidentified. The V segment lost 5 bases and the J segment 4 bases; nucleotides outside the gene matches: 16. Germline CDR1 reads MNHEY; CDR2 reads SMNVEV (reference sequence). The CDR3 is 19 amino acids. Clones were read by immunoSEQ multiplex PCR, and TCRdb kept only the in-frame ones, dropping some. The sample has 140,000 or so clones; around nine tenths are singletons. The sequence derives from a human donor with melanoma. The chain couples TRBV27 to TRBJ2-6, with 8 bases fitting TRBD1. In nucleotides, the CDR3 is TGTGCCAGCAGTCCCCGACAGGGGTTAACCCCGGGGGGGGCCAACGTCCTGACTTTC. Protein product: CASSPRQGLTPGGANVLTF.